This T cell receptor beta chain stems from a study of cytomegalovirus exposure and HLA in healthy donors. As for the study in general: Within an early data release were about 90 million unique TCRs drawn from HLA-typed donors.

There are 13 residues in the CDR3. Germline V lookup: CDR1 MNHEY, CDR2 SMNVEV (reference sequence). V lost 5 bases, J lost 3 bases, and 1 base stayed unmatched. It was with 60 Vbeta and 13 Jbeta primers that the PCR ran. The data were produced by immunoSEQ multiplex PCR, yet TCRdb's version contains in-frame clones alone and is incomplete. The table records under 200,000 clones, about 65% of them present only once. Whole-study findings and limits: One variant, a missense change in DCLRE1C, was linked in a later analysis to TCR beta V- and J-gene trimming. The study put under 200 TCR beta chains on its list as cytomegalovirus-associated.

A word on this clone: The antigen remains unidentified.

The V call is TRBV27, the J call TRBJ2-3; TRBD1 matches at 8 bases. Sequencing was done on a sample of PBMCs. This sequence originates from a woman aged 18-29 years in good health and CMV-seropositive. This CDR3 is CASSNRGTDTQYF. Here the CDR3 DNA reads TGTGCCAGCAGTAACAGGGGGACAGATACGCAGTATTTT.